This is a list of T cell receptor beta chains from one sample in a study of CDR3 diversity in severe acne. TCRdb reanalysed the PCR reads using MiXCR and keeps one entry per CDR3 protein. The table shows about 97,000 distinct CDR3 sequences, with under 60% occurring only once. Sequencing was performed on blood. The receptors were gathered from a male donor with acne. CDR3s leave out the opening cysteine and the closing phenylalanine or tryptophan. For some rows the clone size is stated as once, few or many, or as a class when expanded; others skip it.

j_call clone_size v_call cdr3_aa
TRBJ2-5 - TRBV4-1 ASSQGTSRQETQY
TRBJ2-3 - TRBV6-5 ASSYQSGSSTDTQY
TRBJ2-2 many TRBV20-1 SASGRADTGELF
TRBJ2-5 many TRBV7-6 ASSQTNRVRETQY
TRBJ2-5 few TRBV20-1 SAIRRTSGRQETQY
TRBJ2-5 once TRBV20-1 SARVSGWQETQY
TRBJ2-5 many TRBV14 ASSLTGVETQY
TRBJ2-7 - TRBV7-9 ASSLTGDYEQY
TRBJ1-2 - TRBV28 ASSSPRTGSGYT
TRBJ2-6 - TRBV6-6 ASGGTANVLT
TRBJ2-5 - TRBV20-1 SARDVTSGRVETQY
TRBJ2-7 - TRBV25-1 ASWRGGRDEQY
TRBJ2-3 few TRBV3-1 ASSQGDLTSDTQY
TRBJ2-5 - TRBV6-2/TRBV6-3 ASRTPSGRKETQY
TRBJ2-5 - TRBV9 ASSARQGETQY
TRBJ2-7 - TRBV20-1 SVVGTGGVYEQY
TRBJ2-7 - TRBV7-3 ASSLVATTYEQY
TRBJ2-2 - TRBV5-1 ASSLDGTQNTGELF
TRBJ2-7 many TRBV6-2/TRBV6-3 ASSYFGGAALSYEQY
TRBJ2-3 - TRBV29-1 SIEGLAGVGTDTQY
TRBJ2-1 - TRBV25-1 ASSYQAPGLAGGNEQF
TRBJ1-2 many TRBV7-2 ASSLDRTGNYGYT
TRBJ1-2 many TRBV4-2 ASSQALSSNYGYT
TRBJ2-7 - TRBV7-8 ASSLEGGRAYGYTYEQY
TRBJ2-3 - TRBV7-8 ASSGRDSSTDTQY
TRBJ2-7 - TRBV6-6 ANSYSGQGDYEQY
TRBJ2-5 many TRBV15 ATSRSGQETQY
TRBJ1-1 few TRBV12-3/TRBV12-4 ASSLGPRPEAF
TRBJ1-2 few TRBV20-1 SAGQGISGYGYT
TRBJ1-1 - TRBV19 AQSSPEAF
TRBJ2-7 - TRBV14 ASSFLAAGQGKNEQY
TRBJ2-3 - TRBV11-2 ASSLGVPRDPLTDTQY
TRBJ1-2 - TRBV4-1 ASSQDQWRASYGYT
TRBJ2-7 many TRBV9 ASSVAIPTAGTPSYEQY
TRBJ2-5 - TRBV25-1 ASSTHRNQETQY
TRBJ2-2 - TRBV6-4 ASSDSSGGTGELF
TRBJ1-3 - TRBV13 ASSATGLGWNTIY
TRBJ1-5 - TRBV6-5 ASSYGFNQPQH
TRBJ2-7 - TRBV10-1 ATTDNRVGYEQY
TRBJ2-7 - TRBV19 ASSAGVYEQY